This paragraph covers one TCR beta chain sequence. Carrying unique molecular identifiers, the cDNA also gained a universal primer site through template switching. TCRdb ran MiXCR on the 5' RACE reads and lists one entry per CDR3 protein. The sample lists hundreds of thousands of distinct CDR3 sequences; over 8.5% were seen once. The record originates from a study of identical twins. The sample also formed part of further work on yellow fever vaccine responses in identical twins.

This TCR derives from a woman between 18 and 29 years old in good health. The sample consisted of PBMCs.

This CDR3 is CSARHLAAISYEQYF. The CDR3 DNA reads as TGCAGTGCCCGGCATCTAGCGGCAATCTCCTACGAGCAGTACTTC. This chain joins TRBV20-1 and TRBJ2-7, with 7 bases fitting TRBD2. J was trimmed by 0 bases and V by 6 bases; bases with no gene match: 11. Germline V gives CDR1 DFQATT, CDR2 SNEGSKA (reference sequence). The CDR3 covers 15 residues.